The 11 T cell receptor beta chains below all came from one sample that was sequenced in a study of blood T cell repertoires in COVID-19. The data were produced by immunoSEQ multiplex PCR, yet TCRdb's version contains in-frame clones alone and is incomplete. In the table there are about 240,000 clones, approximately 90% of which are singletons. Sample: PBMCs or T cells enriched from blood (not recorded which). These receptors originate from a woman aged 25 to 39 who had recovered from COVID-19.

V is TRBV28 and J is TRBJ2-1; 9 bases agree with TRBD1. After removal of 3 bases from V and 10 bases from J, the junction contained 7 bases not matched to a gene. This CDR3 has 14 amino acids. Germline loops: CDR1 MDHEN, CDR2 SYDVKM. DNA for the CDR3: TGTGCCAGCAGTTTCGACAGGGGGATGTCCGAGCAGTTCTTC. It encodes CASSFDRGMSEQFF.

The chain uses TRBV19 and TRBJ2-1, with TRBD1 matching over 10 bases. Trimming removed 7 bases from V and 5 bases from J; junction bases left unmatched: 8. Germline-derived CDR1 and CDR2 are LNHDA and SQIVND (reference sequence). The CDR3 has 15 amino acids. The CDR3 nucleotides are TGTGCCAGTACCACCACCGGGACAGGGGACAATGAGCAGTTCTTC. It translates to CASTTTGTGDNEQFF.

V usage is TRBV9 and J usage is TRBJ2-3, with no clear D. Trimming stripped 0 bases from V and 0 bases from J, with 8 bases between. Germline V gives CDR1 SGDLS, CDR2 YYNGEE. The CDR3 spans 15 residues. CDR3 amino acids: CASSVGETSTDTQYF. DNA of the CDR3: TGTGCCAGCAGCGTAGGCGAGACTAGCACAGATACGCAGTATTTT. Complete variable domain (other parts from reference TRBV9 and TRBJ2-3): DSGVTQTPKHLITATGQRVTLRCSPRSGDLSVYWYQQSLDQGLQFLIQYYNGEERAKGNILERFSAQQFPDLHSELNLSSLELGDSALYFCASSVGETSTDTQYFGPGTRLTVL.

This chain connects TRBV11-2 to TRBJ2-7, with a possible D match to TRBD2 (6 bases). Trimming cost V 4 bases and J 0 bases, with 19 bases left between them. Looked up from germline, CDR1 is SGHAT and CDR2 is FQNNGV. This CDR3 has 17 amino acids. The CDR3 spells CASSYGTSSASSYEQYF. The CDR3 DNA is TGTGCCAGCAGCTACGGGACCTCTAGCGCGAGCTCCTACGAGCAGTACTTC.

A word on this clone: The identical CDR3 is also encoded by other nucleotide sequences in the sample. This chain joins TRBV9 and TRBJ2-3; D call uncertain. The CDR3 spans 14 residues. V gave up 2 bases and J gave up 0 bases, with 7 bases separating them. The germline V gene has CDR1 SGDLS and CDR2 YYNGEE. The CDR3: CASSVSGSTDTQYF. CDR3 DNA: TGTGCCAGCAGCGTTTCCGGGAGCACAGATACGCAGTATTTT.

The chain carries TRBV9 and TRBJ1-4; TRBD1 aligns across 9 bases. V was clipped by 2 bases and J by 8 bases; unmatched bases: 7. The CDR3 extends over 15 amino acids. Germline loops: CDR1 SGDLS, CDR2 YYNGEE. In DNA form, the CDR3 reads TGTGCCAGCAGCGTCCGGGACAGGGTTAACGAAAAACTGTTTTTT. Encoded protein: CASSVRDRVNEKLFF.

This chain links TRBV6-5 with TRBJ1-1; weak D call: TRBD1 (6 bases). V shed 8 bases and J shed 3 bases, with 19 bases lying between them. Germline V CDR1 and CDR2: MNHEY, SVGAGI. The CDR3 sequence is 15 residues long. The CDR3 loop is CASVGTNFRDTEAFF. In DNA, the CDR3 is TGTGCCAGCGTCGGGACAAACTTTCGGGACACTGAAGCTTTCTTT.

The gene calls are TRBV10-3 and TRBJ1-5; D is possibly TRBD1 (5 bases). Germline V gene sequence: CDR1 ENHRY, CDR2 SYGVKD. The CDR3 length is 16 residues. V lost 3 bases and J 0 bases, leaving 12 bases between the germline ends. The CDR3 bases are TGTGCCATCAGTGACGACAGTTGGTATAGCAATCAGCCCCAGCATTTT. This sequence encodes CAISDDSWYSNQPQHF.

This chain links TRBV27 with TRBJ2-7, with D maybe TRBD1 (6 bases). The V and J ends lost 5 bases and 3 bases respectively, with 14 bases between them. The CDR3 totals 14 residues. Germline V gene lookup returns CDR1 MNHEY and CDR2 SMNVEV (reference sequence). The CDR3 protein is CASSQRDINYEQYF. The CDR3 DNA reads TGTGCCAGCAGTCAACGGGACATAAACTACGAGCAGTACTTC.

The chain is built from TRBV5-1 and TRBJ2-1, with 10 bases that match TRBD2. The CDR3 runs 15 residues. From germline, CDR1 is SGHRS and CDR2 YFSETQ. V lost 3 bases, J lost 4 bases, and 4 bases stayed unmatched. The CDR3, as DNA: TGCGCCAGCAGCTCCGGGACTAGCGATTACAATGAGCAGTTCTTC. Its protein is CASSSGTSDYNEQFF.

The chain links TRBV7-9 to TRBJ2-4; D might be TRBD2 (6 bases). Germline CDR1 is SEHNR and CDR2 is FQNEAQ (reference sequence). The CDR3 totals 16 residues. Trimming stripped 5 bases from V and 0 bases from J, with 14 bases between. The CDR3 protein is CASSMPAGLAKNIQYF. CDR3 in DNA: TGTGCCAGCAGCATGCCAGCGGGTCTAGCCAAAAACATTCAGTACTTC. The full variable domain, completed using reference TRBV7-9 and TRBJ2-4, is DTGVSQNPRHKITKRGQNVTFRCDPISEHNRLYWYRQTLGQGPEFLTYFQNEAQLEKSRLLSDRFSAERPKGSFSTLEIQRTEQGDSAMYLCASSMPAGLAKNIQYFGAGTRLSVL.